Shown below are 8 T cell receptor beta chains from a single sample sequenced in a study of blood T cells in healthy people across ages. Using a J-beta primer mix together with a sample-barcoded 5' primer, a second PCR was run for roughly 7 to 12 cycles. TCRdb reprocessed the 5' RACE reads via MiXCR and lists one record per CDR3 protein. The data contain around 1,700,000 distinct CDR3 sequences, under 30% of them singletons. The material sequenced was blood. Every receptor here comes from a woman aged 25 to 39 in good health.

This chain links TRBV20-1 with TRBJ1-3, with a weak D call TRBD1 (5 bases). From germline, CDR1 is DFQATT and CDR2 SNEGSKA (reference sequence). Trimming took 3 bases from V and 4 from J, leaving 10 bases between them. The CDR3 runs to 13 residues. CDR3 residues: CSARRDHGNTIYF. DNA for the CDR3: TGCAGTGCTAGGAGGGACCACGGAAACACCATATATTTT.

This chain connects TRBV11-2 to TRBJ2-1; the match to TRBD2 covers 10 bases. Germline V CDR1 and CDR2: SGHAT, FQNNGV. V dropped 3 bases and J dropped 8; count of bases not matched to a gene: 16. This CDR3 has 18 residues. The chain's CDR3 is CASSFSPLQRGGSHEQFF. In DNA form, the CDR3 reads TGTGCCAGCAGCTTTTCCCCTCTACAGCGGGGGGGAAGCCATGAGCAGTTCTTC.

The CDR3 DNA reads as TGCAGTGCTAGGAGACTAGCGGATCAAGAGACCCAGTACTTC. It yields the protein CSARRLADQETQYF. The V gene is TRBV20-1, the J gene TRBJ2-5; 9 bases map to TRBD2. The J segment lost 2 bases and the V segment lost 3 bases, leaving 4 bases of the junction unmatched. CDR3 length equals 14 residues. The germline CDR1 and CDR2 sequences are DFQATT and SNEGSKA (reference sequence).

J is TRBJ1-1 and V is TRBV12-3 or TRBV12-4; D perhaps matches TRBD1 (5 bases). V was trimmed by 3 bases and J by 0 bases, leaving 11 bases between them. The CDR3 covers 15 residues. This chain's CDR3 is CASSFFHRMNTEAFF. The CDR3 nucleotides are TGTGCCAGCAGTTTTTTCCACAGGATGAACACTGAAGCTTTCTTT.

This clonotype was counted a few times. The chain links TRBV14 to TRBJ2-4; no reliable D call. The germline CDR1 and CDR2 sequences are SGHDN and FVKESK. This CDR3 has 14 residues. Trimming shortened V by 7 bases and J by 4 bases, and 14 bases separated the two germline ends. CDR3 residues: CASNRGSTKNIQYF. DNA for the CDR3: TGTGCCAGCAACCGTGGCAGCACGAAAAACATTCAGTACTTC.

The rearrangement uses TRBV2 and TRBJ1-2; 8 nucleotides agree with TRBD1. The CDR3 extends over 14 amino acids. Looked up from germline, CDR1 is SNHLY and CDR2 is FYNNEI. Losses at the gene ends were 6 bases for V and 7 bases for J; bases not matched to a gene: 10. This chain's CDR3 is CASSATGEEAGYTF. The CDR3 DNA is TGTGCCAGCAGCGCGACAGGGGAGGAAGCTGGCTACACCTTC.

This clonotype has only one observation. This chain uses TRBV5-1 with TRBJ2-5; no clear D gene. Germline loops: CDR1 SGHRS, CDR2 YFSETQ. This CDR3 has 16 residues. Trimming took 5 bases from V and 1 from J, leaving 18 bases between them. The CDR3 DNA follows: TGCGCCAGCAGTTGGGTAGGCGGACGGACCCAAGAGACCCAGTACTTC. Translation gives CASSWVGGRTQETQYF.

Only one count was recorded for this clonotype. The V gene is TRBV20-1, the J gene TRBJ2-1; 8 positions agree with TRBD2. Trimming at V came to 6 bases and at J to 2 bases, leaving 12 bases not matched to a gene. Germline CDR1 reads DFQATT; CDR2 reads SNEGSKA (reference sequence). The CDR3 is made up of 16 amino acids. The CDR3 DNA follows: TGCAGTGCCTCACGAGGTAGCGGGACTGCCTACAATGAGCAGTTCTTC. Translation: CSASRGSGTAYNEQFF.